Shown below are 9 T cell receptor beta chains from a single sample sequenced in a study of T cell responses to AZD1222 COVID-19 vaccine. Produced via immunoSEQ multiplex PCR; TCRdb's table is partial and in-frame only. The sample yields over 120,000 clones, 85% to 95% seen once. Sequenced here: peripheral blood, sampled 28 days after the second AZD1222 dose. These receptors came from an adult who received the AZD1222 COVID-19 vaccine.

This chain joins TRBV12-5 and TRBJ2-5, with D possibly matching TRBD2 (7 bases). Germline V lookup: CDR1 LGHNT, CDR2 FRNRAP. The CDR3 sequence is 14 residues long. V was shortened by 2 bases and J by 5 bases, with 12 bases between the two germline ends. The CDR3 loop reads CASGLSGGVETQYF. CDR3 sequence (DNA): TGTGCTAGTGGTTTGTCGGGGGGCGTTGAGACCCAGTACTTC.

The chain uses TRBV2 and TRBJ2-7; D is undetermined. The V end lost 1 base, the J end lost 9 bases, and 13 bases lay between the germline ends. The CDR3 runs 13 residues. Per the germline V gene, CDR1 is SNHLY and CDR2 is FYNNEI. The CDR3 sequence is CASSEGQSLAQYF. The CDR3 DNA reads TGTGCCAGCAGTGAAGGTCAAAGTCTCGCGCAGTACTTC.

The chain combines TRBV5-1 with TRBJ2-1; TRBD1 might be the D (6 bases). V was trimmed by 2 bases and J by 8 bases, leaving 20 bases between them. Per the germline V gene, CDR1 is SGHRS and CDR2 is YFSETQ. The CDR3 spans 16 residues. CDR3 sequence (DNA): TGCGCCAGCAGCTTATCCGGGACCCGCAGGGGCCATGAGCAGTTCTTC. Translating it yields CASSLSGTRRGHEQFF.

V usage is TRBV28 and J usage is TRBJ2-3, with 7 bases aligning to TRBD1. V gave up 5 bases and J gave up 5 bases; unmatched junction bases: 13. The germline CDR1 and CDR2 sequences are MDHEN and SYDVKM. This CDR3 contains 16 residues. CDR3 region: CASSVDRWRIEDTQYF. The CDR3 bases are TGTGCCAGCAGTGTGGACAGGTGGAGGATCGAAGATACGCAGTATTTT.

CDR3 nucleotides: TGTGCCAGCAAGAGGGAATGGTCCTATGGCTACACCTTC. It is translated as CASKREWSYGYTF. The chain links TRBV6-5 to TRBJ1-2; no firm D call. V lost 7 bases and J lost 4, with 13 bases in between. The germline gives CDR1 MNHEY, CDR2 SVGAGI. The CDR3 is made up of 13 amino acids.

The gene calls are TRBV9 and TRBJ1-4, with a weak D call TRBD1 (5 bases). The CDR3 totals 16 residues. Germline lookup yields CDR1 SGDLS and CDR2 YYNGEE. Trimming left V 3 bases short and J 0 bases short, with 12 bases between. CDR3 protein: CASSGGRAPTNEKLFF. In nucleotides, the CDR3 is TGTGCCAGCAGCGGGGGGAGGGCCCCAACTAATGAAAAACTGTTTTTT.

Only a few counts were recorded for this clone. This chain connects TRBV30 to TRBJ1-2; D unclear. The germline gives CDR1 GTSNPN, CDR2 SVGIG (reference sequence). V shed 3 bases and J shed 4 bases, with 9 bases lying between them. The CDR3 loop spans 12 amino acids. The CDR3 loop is CAWRGGFYGYTF. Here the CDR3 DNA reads TGTGCCTGGAGGGGAGGGTTCTATGGCTACACCTTC. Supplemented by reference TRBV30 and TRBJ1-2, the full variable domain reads SQTIHQWPATLVQPVGSPLSLECTVEGTSNPNLYWYRQAAGRGLQLLFYSVGIGQISSEVPQNLSASRPQDRQFILSSKKLLLSDSGFYLCAWRGGFYGYTFGSGTRLTVV.

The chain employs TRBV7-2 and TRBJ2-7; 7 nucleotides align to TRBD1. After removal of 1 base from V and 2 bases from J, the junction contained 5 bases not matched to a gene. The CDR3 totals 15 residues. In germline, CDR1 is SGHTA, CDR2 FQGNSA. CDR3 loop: CASSLVSGQTYEQYF. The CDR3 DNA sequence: TGTGCCAGCAGCTTAGTCTCGGGACAGACCTACGAGCAGTACTTC.

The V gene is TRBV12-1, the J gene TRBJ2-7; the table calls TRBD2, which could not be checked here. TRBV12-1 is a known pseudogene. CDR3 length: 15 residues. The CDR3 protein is CASSPLEGGPYEQYF. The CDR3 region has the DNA TGTGCCAGCAGCCCACTTGAGGGAGGACCCTACGAGCAGTACTTC.